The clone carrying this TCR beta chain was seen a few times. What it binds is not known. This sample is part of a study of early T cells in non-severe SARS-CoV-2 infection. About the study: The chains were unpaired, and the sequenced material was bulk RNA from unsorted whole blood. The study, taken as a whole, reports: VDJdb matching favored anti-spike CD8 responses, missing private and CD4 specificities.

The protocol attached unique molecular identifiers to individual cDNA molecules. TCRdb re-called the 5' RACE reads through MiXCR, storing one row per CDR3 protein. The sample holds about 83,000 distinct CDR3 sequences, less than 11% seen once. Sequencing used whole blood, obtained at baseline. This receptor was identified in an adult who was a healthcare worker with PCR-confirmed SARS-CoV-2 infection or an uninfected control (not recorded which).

The CDR3 DNA is TGCAGTGCTAGAGGACAGGATGAAAACACCATATATTTT. It is translated as CSARGQDENTIYF. This chain links TRBV20-1 with TRBJ1-3; tentatively, D is TRBD1 (6 bases). The germline V gene has CDR1 DFQATT and CDR2 SNEGSKA (reference sequence). Trimming removed 1 base from V and 6 bases from J, with 10 bases in between. The CDR3 runs 13 residues.